The sequence of this TCR beta chain was determined in a study of blood T cell repertoires in COVID-19. Study-wide context: Researchers got acute and convalescent COVID-19 samples from the United States, Italy and Spain. The cDNA or gDNA used as material had been derived from T cells, B-cell-depleted T cells, or PBMCs.

Trimming removed 0 bases at V and 1 base at J, with 7 bases between. The CDR3 runs to 16 residues. Germline V lookup: CDR1 LGHNA, CDR2 YNFKEQ. Individuals aged roughly 18 to 90 years were recruited from 24 US areas. Cohorts were determined from participant-reported clinical history. Here immunoSEQ multiplex PCR was the method, and the copy in TCRdb shows in-frame clones only, minus some. This sample has around 300,000 clones, with 85% found just once. The V and J genes are TRBV4-2 and TRBJ2-6; a weak D match, TRBD1 (6 bases). Material: PBMCs or T cells enriched from blood (not recorded which). This sequence originates from a woman in her fifties or sixties who had recovered from COVID-19. In nucleotides, the CDR3 is TGTGCCAGCAGCCAAGATACAGGGTCTGGGGCCAACGTCCTGACTTTC. This encodes CASSQDTGSGANVLTF.